The 23 T cell receptor beta chains reported below all come from one sample, sequenced in a study of blood T cell repertoires in COVID-19. Sequencing was performed with immunoSEQ multiplex PCR; in TCRdb, only in-frame clones are kept and a portion is missing. The sample has some 120,000 clones, 85% seen once; the top ten hold about 3.3%. Sequences were obtained from peripheral blood. These receptors came from a woman aged 80 or older with COVID-19, enrolled during active disease.

V is TRBV6-5 and J is TRBJ2-7, with a tentative D call TRBD2 (6 bases). Germline V lookup: CDR1 MNHEY, CDR2 SVGAGI. V was shortened by 0 bases and J by 6 bases, with 18 bases between the two germline ends. CDR3 length: 16 amino acids. The CDR3 region is CASSYSRPGVGFEQYF. CDR3 DNA: TGTGCCAGCAGTTACTCCAGACCGGGAGTGGGTTTCGAGCAGTACTTC.

The chain carries TRBV7-2 and TRBJ2-7, with TRBD2 matching over 7 bases. CDR1 SGHTA and CDR2 FQGNSA come from the germline V gene. V lost 6 bases to trimming and J lost 6 bases; unmatched junction nucleotides: 11. This CDR3 has 14 residues. CDR3 DNA: TGTGCCAGCAGGTCCCGGCGGGAGTCGTTCGAGCAGTACTTC. Its translation: CASRSRRESFEQYF.

This sequence joins TRBV9 and TRBJ1-6; 7 nucleotides line up with TRBD1. V dropped 4 bases and J dropped 5; count of bases not matched to a gene: 9. The CDR3 is 16 amino acids. Germline V CDR1 and CDR2: SGDLS, YYNGEE. CDR3 in amino acids: CASSLRDRADNSPLHF. CDR3 coding DNA: TGTGCCAGCAGCTTGAGAGACAGGGCAGATAATTCACCCCTCCACTTT.

The chain employs TRBV7-9 and TRBJ2-2; possible D gene TRBD2, 6 bases. Trimming took off 2 bases at V and 1 base at J, with 14 bases between the two ends. There are 17 residues in the CDR3. The germline CDR1 and CDR2 sequences are SEHNR and FQNEAQ (reference sequence). The CDR3 sequence: CASSLPGGAENTGELFF. Written as DNA, the CDR3 is TGTGCCAGCAGCTTACCTGGCGGGGCGGAGAACACCGGGGAGCTGTTTTTT.

This clone was recorded once. The chain joins TRBV19 to TRBJ1-4; possible D gene TRBD1, 6 bases. V gave up 4 bases and J gave up 0 bases, with 9 bases separating them. This CDR3 comprises 15 residues. Germline V CDR1 and CDR2: LNHDA, SQIVND (reference sequence). The CDR3 region has the DNA TGTGCCAGTAGTAACGACAGGCCAACTAATGAAAAACTGTTTTTT. This gives the protein CASSNDRPTNEKLFF.

This sequence joins TRBV29-1 and TRBJ2-5; 8 nucleotides line up with TRBD2. Germline-derived CDR1 and CDR2 are SQVTM and ANQGSEA. V lost 4 bases to trimming and J lost 4 bases; unmatched junction nucleotides: 8. CDR3 length: 14 amino acids. The CDR3 bases are TGCAGCGTTGCCGTAGCGGGGCTGGGAGAGACCCAGTACTTC. Translating gives CSVAVAGLGETQYF.

The chain employs TRBV3-1 (or the pseudogene TRBV3-2) and TRBJ1-2; unclear D gene. V lost 4 bases to trimming and J lost 14 bases, with 14 bases between them. CDR3 length equals 11 residues. Germline V lookup: CDR1 LGHDT, CDR2 YNNKEL (reference sequence). In DNA form, the CDR3 reads TGTGCCAGCAGCCGATTCTTGTTAGTGACCTTC. Its protein product is CASSRFLLVTF.

V gene TRBV11-2 combines with J gene TRBJ2-1; D is perhaps TRBD1 (5 bases). Trimming stripped 4 bases from V and 8 bases from J, with 6 bases between. The CDR3 loop spans 11 amino acids. The germline CDR1 and CDR2 sequences are SGHAT and FQNNGV. As DNA, the CDR3 is TGTGCCAGCAGCTCCAGGGATGAGCAGTTCTTC. Translation: CASSSRDEQFF.

The chain is built from TRBV5-1 and TRBJ2-7, with 7 bases lining up with TRBD1. Germline V gene data show CDR1 as SGHRS and CDR2 as YFSETQ. The CDR3 spans 15 residues. Trimming cost V 4 bases and J 6 bases; bases outside gene matches: 13. CDR3 in amino acids: CASSLLDRESGEQYF. CDR3 in DNA: TGCGCCAGCAGCCTCCTAGACAGGGAGTCGGGCGAGCAGTACTTC.

The CDR3 loop reads CASVPGQGTGELFF. The CDR3 region has the DNA TGTGCCAGCGTTCCGGGACAGGGGACCGGGGAGCTGTTTTTT. J is TRBJ2-2 and V is TRBV6-6; TRBD1 aligns across 10 bases. CDR3 length: 14 residues. Germline values: CDR1 MNHNY, CDR2 SVGAGI (reference sequence). V lost 8 bases and J lost 5; bases outside the gene matches: 5.

The genes are TRBV4-3 and TRBJ1-2; maybe TRBD1 (5 bases). The CDR3 spans 14 residues. Trimming pared 1 base from V and 3 bases from J, leaving 9 bases between. Germline lookup yields CDR1 LGHNA and CDR2 YSLEER. CDR3 coding DNA: TGCGCCAGCAGCCAAGCAGGGTATGACTATGGCTACACCTTC. As protein: CASSQAGYDYGYTF.

V usage is TRBV18 and J usage is TRBJ2-3; TRBD2 matches at 7 bases. The CDR3 is made up of 17 amino acids. V was clipped by 4 bases and J by 1 base; unmatched bases: 11. Germline-derived CDR1 and CDR2 are KGHSH and LQKENI. The CDR3 coding sequence is TGTGCCAGCTCACACATCCCCGGGACTATGCGCACAGATACGCAGTATTTT. It translates to CASSHIPGTMRTDTQYF.

This clone appeared a few times. The rearrangement uses TRBV18 and TRBJ2-7; 7 bases match TRBD2. Germline values: CDR1 KGHSH, CDR2 LQKENI. This CDR3 is 16 amino acids long. V lost 3 bases, J lost 2 bases, and 10 bases stayed unmatched. For the CDR3, the DNA is TGTGCCAGCTCACCCATCGCCGGGACTAACACCTACGAGCAGTACTTC. Protein product: CASSPIAGTNTYEQYF.

The J gene is TRBJ1-6, the V gene TRBV2, with 11 bases fitting TRBD1. Germline assignment: CDR1 SNHLY and CDR2 FYNNEI. Trimming removed 10 bases from V and 10 bases from J; junction bases left unmatched: 9. The CDR3 has 14 amino acids. The CDR3 DNA sequence: TGTGCCACCCTCTCGGACAGGGGGCTGTCACCCCTCCACTTT. Its translation: CATLSDRGLSPLHF.

This chain uses TRBV24-1 with TRBJ2-1, with TRBD2 identical over 12 bases. The CDR3 runs to 16 residues. Trimming took 9 bases from V and 3 from J; bases not matched to a gene: 8. CDR1 and CDR2 (germline): KGHDR, SFDVKD. The CDR3 region has the DNA TGTGCCACCCAGGCCGGGACTAGCGGGCACTACAATGAGCAGTTCTTC. Translated: CATQAGTSGHYNEQFF.

CDR3 protein: CASSSRLAGGPESETQYF. CDR3 in DNA: TGCGCCAGCAGCTCCCGACTAGCGGGAGGGCCGGAAAGTGAGACCCAGTACTTC. The chain uses TRBV4-3 and TRBJ2-5; TRBD2 matches at 14 bases. V shed 5 bases and J 5 bases; nucleotides not matched to a gene: 13. Germline loops: CDR1 LGHNA, CDR2 YSLEER. The CDR3 sequence is 18 residues long.

Details on this clone: Additional DNA sequences in this sample encode the identical CDR3. The chain couples TRBV20-1 to TRBJ2-5; 9 bases match TRBD2. CDR1 is DFQATT, CDR2 SNEGSKA, per germline (reference sequence). V lost 3 bases, J lost 2 bases, and 7 bases stayed unmatched. The CDR3 is made up of 15 amino acids. CDR3 region: CSASRASGTQETQYF. The CDR3 DNA reads TGCAGTGCTAGTCGGGCTAGCGGGACTCAAGAGACCCAGTACTTC.

The gene calls are TRBV18 and TRBJ1-6, with 7 positions matching TRBD1. CDR1 is KGHSH, CDR2 LQKENI, per germline. Germline trimming cut 5 bases from V and 6 bases from J; bases unmatched to any gene: 7. The CDR3 runs to 15 residues. CDR3 protein: CASSKEQGSNSPLHF. As DNA, the CDR3 is TGTGCCAGCTCAAAAGAACAGGGGAGTAATTCACCCCTCCACTTT.

The chain uses TRBV27 and TRBJ2-1, with 13 bases that match TRBD2. This CDR3 comprises 15 residues. CDR1 MNHEY and CDR2 SMNVEV come from the germline V gene (reference sequence). V lost 5 bases, J lost 8 bases, and 6 bases stayed unmatched. In DNA form, the CDR3 reads TGTGCCAGCAGTAAGGAGGGACTAGCGGGACATGAGCAGTTCTTC. Residues: CASSKEGLAGHEQFF.

This chain connects TRBV2 to TRBJ2-3; D perhaps matches TRBD1 (5 bases). This CDR3 is 13 amino acids long. The germline V gene has CDR1 SNHLY and CDR2 FYNNEI. The V end lost 7 bases, the J end lost 1 base, and 9 bases lay between the germline ends. The CDR3 DNA sequence: TGTGCCAGCAAGGACAAGCGCACAGATACGCAGTATTTT. Protein: CASKDKRTDTQYF.

V and J are TRBV14 and TRBJ1-6; 8 bases are shared with TRBD1. The CDR3 runs to 15 residues. The trim removed 1 base at V and 7 bases at J, leaving 3 bases unmatched. Germline V gene sequence: CDR1 SGHDN, CDR2 FVKESK. Here the CDR3 DNA reads TGTGCCAGCAGCCAAGTGACAGGGGAAAATTCACCCCTCCACTTT. Protein sequence: CASSQVTGENSPLHF.

This chain connects TRBV7-8 to TRBJ2-1; a weak D match, TRBD1 (5 bases). The length of the CDR3 is 13 residues. Trimming left V 5 bases short and J 5 bases short, with 10 bases between. Germline CDR1 is SGHVS and CDR2 is FQNEAQ. CDR3 region: CASSMDTNNEQFF. Here the CDR3 DNA reads TGTGCCAGCAGCATGGACACAAACAATGAGCAGTTCTTC.

This clone has just a few counts. The V gene is TRBV6-2 or TRBV6-3, the J gene TRBJ1-1; 7 nucleotides align to TRBD1. The V segment lost 2 bases and the J segment 4 bases; nucleotides outside the gene matches: 10. The CDR3 contains 16 residues. In germline, CDR1 is MNHEY, CDR2 SVGEGT. CDR3 sequence reads: CASSYRANRGPTEAFF. DNA for the CDR3: TGTGCCAGCAGTTACCGAGCGAACAGGGGTCCCACTGAAGCTTTCTTT.